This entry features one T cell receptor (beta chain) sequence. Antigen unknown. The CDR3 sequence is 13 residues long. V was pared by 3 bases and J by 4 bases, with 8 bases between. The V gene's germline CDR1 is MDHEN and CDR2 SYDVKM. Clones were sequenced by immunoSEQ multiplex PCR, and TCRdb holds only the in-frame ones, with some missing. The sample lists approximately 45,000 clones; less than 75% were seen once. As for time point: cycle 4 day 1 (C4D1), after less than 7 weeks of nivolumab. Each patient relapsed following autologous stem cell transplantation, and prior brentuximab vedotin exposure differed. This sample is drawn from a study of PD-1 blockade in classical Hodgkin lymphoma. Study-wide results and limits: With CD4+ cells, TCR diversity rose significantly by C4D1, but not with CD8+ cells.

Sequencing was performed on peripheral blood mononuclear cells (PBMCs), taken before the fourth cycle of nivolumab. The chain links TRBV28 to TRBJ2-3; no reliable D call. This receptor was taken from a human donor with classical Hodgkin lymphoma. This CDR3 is CASSFDYADTQYF. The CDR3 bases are TGTGCCAGCAGTTTTGATTACGCAGATACGCAGTATTTT.